This T cell receptor (beta chain) is from a study of blood T cell repertoires in COVID-19 (TCRdb year 2020). Background for the entire study: Samples from collaborators originated in the United States, Italy and Spain and spanned both the acute and convalescent phases of COVID-19. The material from the prospective study consisted of cDNA or gDNA derived from T cells, B-cell-depleted T cells, or PBMCs. The dataset comprised deeply sampled blood TCRbeta repertoires from subjects exposed to, actively infected with, or recovered from COVID-19. The repertoires were released in a freely available public database meant as a resource for research on the immune response to SARS-CoV-2. Samples came from the ongoing ImmuneRACE study (first 160 participants) plus 1,254 subjects from 6 global collaborators. Nearly every sample came with metadata listing a de-identified subject ID, COVID-19 status, age in years and sex. Where HLA class I and class II types were available, the types were taken from metadata supplied by the sample provider, not from assay-based typing.

The immunoSEQ Assay, a bias-controlled multiplex PCR, was used to amplify TCRbeta CDR3 regions from genomic DNA. The authors' analysis ran thus. The number of nucleated cells in each sample was estimated by amplification of reference gene primers within the assay. To quantify the absolute abundance of each unique TCRbeta CDR3 rearrangement, sequence reads were collapsed and filtered. For each sample, productive Simpson clonality was calculated as the square root of Simpson's diversity index across productive rearrangements. Held by TCRdb, this immuneACCESS table contains in-frame sequences only and omits some clones. Under half of the omission traces to an unresolved V gene where checked; the cause of the rest is unknown. V and J calls and clone size are given by that table; D and trimming were obtained from the DNA. The sample profile shows about 350,000 clones; around nine tenths of them were found once. The ten biggest clones cover 3% to 4.5% of the sample.

General findings and caveats noted by the study authors: How much clinical and demographic metadata was included differed by source and by participant, and the metadata was provided uncurated.

In Seattle, one collaborating source enrolled patients while the infection was active and tracked those patients longitudinally over the course of disease. Each collaborating institution followed its own protocols to collect whole blood in K2EDTA tubes. For TCRbeta analysis, collaborators shipped samples as frozen whole blood, isolated PBMCs, or DNA extracted from either of those sample types. Note on this clone: What antigen it recognizes has not been identified. No much larger clonotype is one base removed from it; base qualities were not supplied.

This TCR derives from a woman aged 55-69 years with COVID-19, enrolled during active disease. The sequencing sample was made of peripheral blood.

The DNA sequence reads TGCGCCAGCAGCTTGGCGGGTACTAGCAATCAGCCCCAGCATTTT. It encodes CASSLAGTSNQPQHF. The chain joins TRBV5-1 to TRBJ1-5, with the D gene not clear enough to name. The germline V gene specifies SGHRS as CDR1 and YFSETQ as CDR2. From its cysteine to its phenylalanine, the CDR3 spans 15 amino acids. Solely the CDR3 DNA is kept, with 45 bases framed from the first base. The trim is 0 bases for V and 0 bases for J, with a gap of 7 bases between the germline ends.